A selection of T cell receptor beta chains follows, all from one sample in a study of T cell clonotyping in hematopoietic cell transplantation. Method: immunoSEQ multiplex PCR; TCRdb's copy keeps in-frame clones and lacks some. The sample carries approximately 12,000 clones, roughly 87% recorded once. Sequenced here: PBMCs, sampled 100 days after allogeneic stem cell transplant. The receptors were sampled from a female patient in her 60s who had an allogeneic stem cell transplant from an unrelated donor, so the T cells may come from the graft donor. Some clones in this sample may be carry-over from other donors' samples. CDR3s include the opening cysteine and the closing phenylalanine or tryptophan. The D gene is left open where the match is weak.

j_gene,v_gene,d_gene,CDR3aa,CDR3nt
TRBJ2-5,TRBV2,-,CASITRATLGETQYF,TGTGCCAGCATAACTAGGGCTACGCTCGGGGAGACCCAGTACTTC
TRBJ2-2,TRBV7-2,-,CASSFAGTGELFF,TGTGCCAGCAGCTTCGCGGGGACCGGGGAGCTGTTTTTT
TRBJ2-7,TRBV7-9,TRBD1,CASSPRDRGNEQYF,TGTGCCAGCAGCCCCCGGGACAGGGGTAACGAGCAGTACTTC
TRBJ2-1,TRBV5-6,TRBD2,CASSLFAGGPYNEQFF,TGTGCCAGCAGCTTGTTTGCGGGAGGGCCCTACAATGAGCAGTTCTTC
TRBJ2-5,TRBV29-1,TRBD2,CSVSTSGGETQYF,TGCAGCGTTTCGACTAGCGGAGGCGAGACCCAGTACTTC
TRBJ1-1,TRBV7-2,-,CASSSDRNTEAFF,TGTGCCAGCAGCAGTGACAGGAACACTGAAGCTTTCTTT
TRBJ2-1,TRBV29-1,TRBD1,CSVKQGGEQFF,TGCAGCGTCAAACAGGGGGGCGAGCAGTTCTTC
TRBJ1-5,TRBV28,-,CASSPRPGRGKQPQHF,TGTGCCAGCAGTCCGCGTCCGGGGCGGGGCAAGCAGCCCCAGCATTTT
TRBJ2-7,TRBV7-8,TRBD2,CASSSRTSGYEQYF,TGTGCCAGCAGCTCGCGGACTAGCGGATACGAGCAGTACTTC
TRBJ2-7,TRBV6-5,-,CASSLDGYEQYF,TGTGCCAGCAGCCTTGACGGCTACGAGCAGTACTTC
TRBJ2-1,TRBV14,TRBD2,CASSQGFDGRGGEQFF,TGTGCCAGCAGCCAAGGGTTTGACGGGAGGGGAGGTGAGCAGTTCTTC
TRBJ1-5,TRBV19,-,CASSMALFNQPQHF,TGTGCCAGTAGTATGGCCCTCTTCAATCAGCCCCAGCATTTT
TRBJ2-5,TRBV11-3,-,CASSRPTSLRETQYF,TGTGCCAGCAGCCGTCCGACTAGTTTGCGAGAGACCCAGTACTTC
TRBJ2-2,TRBV7-2,-,CASSPTGGGELFF,TGTGCCAGCAGCCCAACGGGCGGCGGGGAGCTGTTTTTT
TRBJ2-1,TRBV9,-,CASSVAGTWDEQFF,TGTGCCAGCAGCGTAGCAGGCACCTGGGATGAGCAGTTCTTC
TRBJ1-3,TRBV28,-,CASRVQGSGNTIYF,TGTGCCAGCAGAGTACAGGGCTCTGGAAACACCATATATTTT
TRBJ1-1,TRBV7-9,TRBD1,CASSSGPGTDTEAFF,TGTGCCAGCAGCTCAGGGCCCGGGACAGACACTGAAGCTTTCTTT
TRBJ2-3,TRBV28,TRBD2,CASSTSIGLAGETDTQYF,TGTGCCAGCAGTACCAGCATAGGACTAGCGGGAGAAACAGATACGCAGTATTTT
TRBJ1-2,TRBV29-1,-,CSVRTASYGYTF,TGCAGCGTTCGGACAGCCTCCTATGGCTACACCTTC
TRBJ2-5,TRBV29-1,TRBD2,CSVEDSNGRETQYF,TGCAGCGTTGAAGATAGTAACGGGAGGGAGACCCAGTACTTC
TRBJ2-7,TRBV28,-,CASSSSPRDNNYEQYF,TGTGCCAGCAGTTCCTCCCCCCGGGACAACAACTACGAGCAGTACTTC
TRBJ2-5,TRBV19,TRBD2,CASSPGTSGQETQYF,TGTGCCAGTAGTCCCGGGACTAGCGGCCAAGAGACCCAGTACTTC
TRBJ2-1,TRBV7-3,-,CASSLTGYNEQFF,TGTGCCAGCAGCTTAACTGGGTACAATGAGCAGTTCTTC
TRBJ2-1,TRBV19,-,CASSPLHYNEQFF,TGTGCCAGTAGTCCCCTTCACTACAATGAGCAGTTCTTC
TRBJ2-7,TRBV5-1,TRBD1,CASSPDRGLLDEQYF,TGCGCCAGCAGCCCCGACAGGGGATTACTGGACGAGCAGTACTTC
TRBJ1-1,TRBV4-3,-,CASSQDSGAKTEAFF,TGCGCCAGCAGCCAAGATAGCGGGGCAAAGACTGAAGCTTTCTTT
TRBJ2-2,TRBV25-1,-,CASSDYGGTVNTGELFF,TGTGCCAGCAGTGATTACGGGGGGACAGTGAACACCGGGGAGCTGTTTTTT
TRBJ2-7,TRBV7-6,-,CASSLALASEQYF,TGTGCCAGCAGCTTAGCCCTAGCGTCCGAGCAGTACTTC
TRBJ1-1,TRBV2,TRBD1,CASMEGQGEAFF,TGTGCCAGCATGGAAGGACAGGGCGAAGCTTTCTTT